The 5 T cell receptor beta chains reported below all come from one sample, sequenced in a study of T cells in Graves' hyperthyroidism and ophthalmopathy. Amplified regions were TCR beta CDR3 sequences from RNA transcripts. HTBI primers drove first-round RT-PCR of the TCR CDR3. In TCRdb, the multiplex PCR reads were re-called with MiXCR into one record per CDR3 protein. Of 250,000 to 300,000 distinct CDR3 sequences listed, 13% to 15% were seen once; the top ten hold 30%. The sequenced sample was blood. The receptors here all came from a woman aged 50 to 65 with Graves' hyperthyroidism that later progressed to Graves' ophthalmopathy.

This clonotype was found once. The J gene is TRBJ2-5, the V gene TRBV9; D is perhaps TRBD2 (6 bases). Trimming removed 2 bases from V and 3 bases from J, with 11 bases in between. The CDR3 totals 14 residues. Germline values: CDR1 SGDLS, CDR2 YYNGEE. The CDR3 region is CASSVNVAEETQYF. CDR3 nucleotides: TGTGCCAGCAGCGTTAACGTAGCGGAAGAGACCCAGTACTTC.

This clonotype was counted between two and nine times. The CDR3 DNA reads as TGTGCCAGTAGTTTCCCGAGGACTAGCGGGAGACGCACCGGGGAGCTGTTTTTT. Its protein product is CASSFPRTSGRRTGELFF. The chain carries TRBV19 and TRBJ2-2; 13 bases agree with TRBD2. The CDR3 loop spans 18 amino acids. V dropped 5 bases and J dropped 4; count of bases not matched to a gene: 10. Germline V gene sequence: CDR1 LNHDA, CDR2 SQIVND (reference sequence).

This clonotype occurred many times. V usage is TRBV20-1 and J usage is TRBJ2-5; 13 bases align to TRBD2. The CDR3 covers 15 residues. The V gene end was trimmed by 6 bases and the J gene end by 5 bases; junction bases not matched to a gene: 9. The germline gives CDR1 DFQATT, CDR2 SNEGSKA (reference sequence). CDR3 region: CSAKGLAGATETQYF. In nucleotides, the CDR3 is TGCAGTGCAAAAGGACTAGCGGGAGCTACTGAGACCCAGTACTTC.

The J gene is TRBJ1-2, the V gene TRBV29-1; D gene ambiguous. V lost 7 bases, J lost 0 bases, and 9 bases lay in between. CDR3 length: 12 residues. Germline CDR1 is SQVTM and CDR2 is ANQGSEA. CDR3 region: CSAAGTNYGYTF. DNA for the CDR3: TGCAGCGCCGCGGGCACTAACTATGGCTACACCTTC.

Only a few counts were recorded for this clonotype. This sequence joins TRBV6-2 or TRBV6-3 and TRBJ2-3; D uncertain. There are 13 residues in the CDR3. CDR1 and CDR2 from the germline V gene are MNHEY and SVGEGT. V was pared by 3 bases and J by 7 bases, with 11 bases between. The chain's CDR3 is CASSYSFGNTQYF. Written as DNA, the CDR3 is TGTGCCAGCAGTTATTCCTTCGGAAATACGCAGTATTTT.